Listed here are 14 T cell receptor beta chains from one sample, sequenced in a study of blood T cell repertoires in COVID-19. Libraries were prepared by immunoSEQ multiplex PCR; TCRdb keeps only in-frame clonotypes and omits some of them. The table includes tens of thousands of clones, 88% detected once. Source material: peripheral blood. The receptors originated from a human donor in a cohort sampled during active COVID-19.

The chain uses TRBV18 and TRBJ1-1, with D possibly matching TRBD1 (5 bases). Looked up from germline, CDR1 is KGHSH and CDR2 is LQKENI. Trimming cost V 0 bases and J 3 bases, with 14 bases left between them. CDR3 length equals 16 residues. CDR3 residues: CASSPPSTGGDTEAFF. CDR3 coding DNA: TGTGCCAGCTCACCACCCTCCACGGGAGGGGACACTGAAGCTTTCTTT.

This clone came up once. CDR3 nucleotides: TGTGCCAGCAGCCGGGACAGGGGGCTAGAGACCCAGTACTTC. The encoded protein is CASSRDRGLETQYF. The genes are TRBV27 and TRBJ2-5; 12 positions match TRBD1. The germline V gene encodes CDR1 MNHEY and CDR2 SMNVEV (reference sequence). This CDR3 contains 14 residues. J was trimmed by 4 bases and V by 6 bases; bases with no gene match: 3.

This rearrangement joins TRBV10-3 to TRBJ1-5; 11 nucleotides align to TRBD1. Unmatched junction bases numbered 3, after V lost 2 bases and J lost 6 bases. This CDR3 comprises 15 residues. CDR1 is ENHRY, CDR2 SYGVKD, per germline. The CDR3 loop is CAISEGQGAVQPQHF. The DNA of the CDR3 is TGTGCCATCAGTGAGGGACAGGGGGCGGTTCAGCCCCAGCATTTT.

This clone was counted a single time. The rearrangement joins TRBV9 to TRBJ1-6; D call uncertain. The CDR3 length is 15 residues. Deletions cut 4 bases from V and 10 bases from J, with 18 bases between. Germline V gene data show CDR1 as SGDLS and CDR2 as YYNGEE. The CDR3 DNA is TGTGCCAGCAGCTTCAGGACTGCTGCTGGATCACCCCTCCACTTT. Translation gives CASSFRTAAGSPLHF.

The CDR3 DNA sequence: TGTGCCAGCAGCTCAGAGACTAGTGGTATTCTAGAGCAGTTCTTC. Residues: CASSSETSGILEQFF. The chain is built from TRBV7-6 and TRBJ2-1; perhaps TRBD2 as D (6 bases). This CDR3 comprises 15 residues. Trimming removed 4 bases from V and 10 bases from J, with 20 bases in between. The V gene's germline CDR1 is SGHVS and CDR2 FNYEAQ.

The genes are TRBV5-5 and TRBJ2-3, with 10 bases that match TRBD2. Germline V CDR1 and CDR2: SGHKS, YYEKEE (reference sequence). The CDR3 has 16 residues. Trimming took 2 bases from V and 3 from J; bases not matched to a gene: 6. DNA for the CDR3: TGTGCCAGCAGCTTCCTAACTAGCGGGAAGACAGATACGCAGTATTTT. Residues: CASSFLTSGKTDTQYF. The full variable domain, in which reference TRBV5-5 and TRBJ2-3 provide the parts outside the CDR3, is DAGVTQSPTHLIKTRGQQVTLRCSPISGHKSVSWYQQVLGQGPQFIFQYYEKEERGRGNFPDRFSARQFPNYSSELNVNALLLGDSALYLCASSFLTSGKTDTQYFGPGTRLTVL.

This rearrangement joins TRBV9 to TRBJ2-1; 11 bases line up with TRBD2. Germline V gives CDR1 SGDLS, CDR2 YYNGEE. The CDR3 loop spans 15 amino acids. V dropped 0 bases and J dropped 4; count of bases not matched to a gene: 0. Written as DNA, the CDR3 is TGTGCCAGCAGCGTAGGACTAGCGGGGTACAATGAGCAGTTCTTC. It specifies CASSVGLAGYNEQFF.

The rearrangement links TRBV5-1 to TRBJ1-4; maybe TRBD1 (6 bases). This CDR3 is 15 amino acids long. The germline V gene has CDR1 SGHRS and CDR2 YFSETQ. V lost 2 bases to trimming and J lost 8 bases, with 16 bases between them. DNA of the CDR3: TGCGCCAGCAGCTTTGGGGGCCGGGCAGGGGAAAAACTGTTTTTT. Translated, it gives CASSFGGRAGEKLFF.

The genes are TRBV7-9 and TRBJ1-2, with TRBD1 matching over 7 bases. Germline loops: CDR1 SEHNR, CDR2 FQNEAQ (reference sequence). The CDR3 covers 15 residues. V lost 2 bases, J lost 4 bases, and 7 bases stayed unmatched. In nucleotides, the CDR3 is TGTGCCAGCAGCTTAATGGGACAGCCTGTCTATGGCTACACCTTC. Translating gives CASSLMGQPVYGYTF.

This sequence joins TRBV7-9 and TRBJ1-3, with 7 bases fitting TRBD1. With V trimmed by 7 bases and J by 0 bases, 12 bases remained unmatched. The CDR3 totals 17 residues. From germline, CDR1 is SEHNR and CDR2 FQNEAQ (reference sequence). In DNA form, the CDR3 reads TGTGCCAGCATCACCTCCAGGGGGTCGCTCTCTGGAAACACCATATATTTT. Translated: CASITSRGSLSGNTIYF.

The gene calls are TRBV3-1 (or the pseudogene TRBV3-2) and TRBJ2-6; 9 bases map to TRBD1. The germline CDR1 and CDR2 sequences are LGHDT and YNNKEL (reference sequence). The V gene end was trimmed by 2 bases and the J gene end by 0 bases; junction bases not matched to a gene: 8. This CDR3 has 19 amino acids. CDR3 sequence reads: CASSQFLGQGSSGANVLTF. The CDR3 DNA sequence: TGTGCCAGCAGCCAATTTCTGGGACAGGGAAGCTCTGGGGCCAACGTCCTGACTTTC.

The chain joins TRBV7-2 to TRBJ2-7, with 11 bases aligning to TRBD2. This CDR3 region has 15 residues. Germline CDR1 reads SGHTA; CDR2 reads FQGNSA. The V gene end was trimmed by 5 bases and the J gene end by 4 bases; junction bases not matched to a gene: 7. CDR3 loop: CASSPGLAVSYEQYF. DNA for the CDR3: TGTGCCAGCAGCCCGGGACTAGCGGTATCGTACGAGCAGTACTTC.

This chain connects TRBV6-2 or TRBV6-3 to TRBJ2-2, with 9 bases aligning to TRBD2. With V trimmed by 2 bases and J by 0 bases, 10 bases remained unmatched. CDR1 MNHEY and CDR2 SVGEGT come from the germline V gene. The CDR3 has 19 residues. The CDR3 sequence is CASSYLWSSGAANTGELFF. Here the CDR3 DNA reads TGTGCCAGCAGTTACCTTTGGTCTAGCGGGGCAGCGAACACCGGGGAGCTGTTTTTT.

The genes are TRBV7-9 and TRBJ2-1; 11 positions agree with TRBD1. Germline values: CDR1 SEHNR, CDR2 FQNEAQ (reference sequence). V was pared by 6 bases and J by 5 bases, with 6 bases of the junction left unmatched. This CDR3 region has 15 residues. CDR3 DNA: TGTGCCAGCAGTCCCCCGGGACAGGGGGACAATGAGCAGTTCTTC. Protein sequence: CASSPPGQGDNEQFF. The complete variable domain, with remaining parts taken from reference TRBV7-9 and TRBJ2-1, reads DTGVSQNPRHKITKRGQNVTFRCDPISEHNRLYWYRQTLGQGPEFLTYFQNEAQLEKSRLLSDRFSAERPKGSFSTLEIQRTEQGDSAMYLCASSPPGQGDNEQFFGPGTRLTVL.